These T cell receptor beta chains were read from a single sample in a study of cytomegalovirus exposure and HLA in healthy donors. TCRdb's table, derived via immunoSEQ multiplex PCR, lists solely in-frame clones and lacks some. The data hold roughly 140,000 clones, with approximately 70% observed a single time. Sequencing input: PBMCs. All receptors derive from a human donor in good health. CDR3s include the opening cysteine and the closing phenylalanine or tryptophan. A D gene is named only where the DNA matches it firmly. Size values are once, few and many counts, or a class for expanded clones, and some rows have none.

abundance	d_gene	j_gene	v_gene	len	CDR3nt	CDR3aa
-	TRBD2	TRBJ2-1	TRBV6-1	14	TGTGCCAGCAGGGGACTAGCGGCTTACAATGAGCAGTTCTTC	CASRGLAAYNEQFF
-	TRBD1	TRBJ1-4	TRBV13	16	TGTGCCAGCAGCGCGACAGGGGTACAAGCTAATGAAAAACTGTTTTTT	CASSATGVQANEKLFF
-	-	TRBJ1-5	TRBV5-6	13	TGTGCCAGCAGCTCCGGTTTTAAGCAGCCCCAGCATTTT	CASSSGFKQPQHF
-	TRBD1	TRBJ2-7	TRBV28	14	TGTGCCAGCTCGGGGGCAGGGGGCACTTACGAGCAGTACTTC	CASSGAGGTYEQYF
-	-	TRBJ1-2	TRBV6-5	15	TGTGCCAGCAGTTACGAAGGAGGGCTCCCCTATGGCTACACCTTC	CASSYEGGLPYGYTF
-	-	TRBJ2-7	TRBV6-6	16	TGTGCCAGCAGTTTAAGGGTGAGCGGAGTCTCCTACGAGCAGTACTTC	CASSLRVSGVSYEQYF
many	-	TRBJ1-1	TRBV2	14	TGTGCCAGCAGTGAAGGGAAGGGGGAGCCTGAAGCTTTCTTT	CASSEGKGEPEAFF
-	-	TRBJ2-1	TRBV7-8	17	TGTGCCAGCAGCCCCCATTCCGGGCAGGGGTCCTACAATGAGCAGTTCTTC	CASSPHSGQGSYNEQFF
-	-	TRBJ1-2	TRBV2	15	TGTGCCAGCAGTGAAGCTGGGACAAAGTATGGGGGCTACACCTTC	CASSEAGTKYGGYTF
-	TRBD2	TRBJ2-3	TRBV4-1	16	TGCGCCAGCAGCCCACTAGCGGGAGTTGACACAGATACGCAGTATTTT	CASSPLAGVDTDTQYF
-	TRBD1	TRBJ2-5	TRBV5-4	14	TGTGCCAGCAGCTTAGGGGGCGCGGAGGAGACCCAGTACTTC	CASSLGGAEETQYF
few	-	TRBJ2-5	TRBV5-4	14	TGTGCCAGCAGCTTAACAGTGTTCGCGGAGACCCAGTACTTC	CASSLTVFAETQYF
-	TRBD1	TRBJ2-1	TRBV25-1	15	TGTGCCAGCAGTCCTATGACAGGGCTTGGGGATGAGCAGTTCTTC	CASSPMTGLGDEQFF
-	-	TRBJ2-3	TRBV11-2	15	TGTGCCAGCAGCTTAGATAGGCAGCGGACAGATACGCAGTATTTT	CASSLDRQRTDTQYF
once	-	TRBJ2-5	TRBV7-6	17	TGTGCCAGCAGCTTAGCGTGGCCGGGAAGGGATCAAGAGACCCAGTACTTC	CASSLAWPGRDQETQYF
-	-	TRBJ1-1	TRBV30	13	TGTGCCTGGAGTAGCAGGGAGGCCACTGAAGCTTTCTTT	CAWSSREATEAFF
-	-	TRBJ2-3	TRBV6-4	15	TGTGCCAGCAGTGAAAGCGGGTCTAGCACAGATACGCAGTATTTT	CASSESGSSTDTQYF
few	TRBD1	TRBJ2-2	TRBV2	16	TGTGCCAGCAGTGAGCGACAGGGGGCTAGCACCGGGGAGCTGTTTTTT	CASSERQGASTGELFF
-	TRBD2	TRBJ2-1	TRBV4-1	17	TGCGCCAGCAGCCATCCAAGGACTAGCGGATCCTACAATGAGCAGTTCTTC	CASSHPRTSGSYNEQFF
-	-	TRBJ1-2	TRBV28	14	TGTGCCAGCCTGGACAGATTAATTAACTATGGCTACACCTTC	CASLDRLINYGYTF
-	-	TRBJ1-1	TRBV5-5	13	TGTGCCAGCAGTCTAGCAGTGAACACTGAAGCTTTCTTT	CASSLAVNTEAFF
few	TRBD2	TRBJ2-7	TRBV27	16	TGTGCCAGCAGTTTGGAGGCTAGCGGGGCTTCATACGAGCAGTACTTC	CASSLEASGASYEQYF
few	TRBD1	TRBJ1-2	TRBV14	14	TGTGCCAGCAGCCAACGGACAGGGGGTTATGGCTACACCTTC	CASSQRTGGYGYTF
-	-	TRBJ1-1	TRBV5-1	14	TGCGCCAGCAGCTTGCTCAGGGTGGGCACTGAAGCTTTCTTT	CASSLLRVGTEAFF
few	-	TRBJ1-2	TRBV13	12	TGTGCCAGCAGCCCAGGGTGGCGAGGCTACACCTTC	CASSPGWRGYTF
few	-	TRBJ1-1	TRBV5-1	15	TGCGCCAGCAGTTCAGGACAGCCCATGAACACTGAAGCTTTCTTT	CASSSGQPMNTEAFF
-	TRBD1	TRBJ2-2	TRBV7-3	15	TGTGCCAGCAGCTCGGGACAGGGAAGCACCGGGGAGCTGTTTTTT	CASSSGQGSTGELFF
few	TRBD1	TRBJ1-2	TRBV5-4	16	TGTGCCAGCAGCCACCAGACAGGGAAACTATACTATGGCTACACCTTC	CASSHQTGKLYYGYTF
-	-	TRBJ1-1	TRBV19	11	TGTGCCAGTACCTATGAAGCTGAAGCTTTCTTT	CASTYEAEAFF
few	TRBD2	TRBJ2-7	TRBV11-2	14	TGTGCCAGCAGCTTTGCAGGGAGGGTTTACGAGCAGTACTTC	CASSFAGRVYEQYF
-	TRBD2	TRBJ2-3	TRBV4-1	16	TGCGCCAGCAGCCAAAAGGGAGCGGGGGGTGGAGATACGCAGTATTTT	CASSQKGAGGGDTQYF
-	TRBD2	TRBJ2-7	TRBV7-8	19	TGTGCCAGCAGCTTGGGACTAGGACGACTAGCGGGGGCTTCCTACGAGCAGTACTTC	CASSLGLGRLAGASYEQYF
once	-	TRBJ1-6	TRBV6-1	15	TGTGCCAGCAGTGAAGCCTCTGGTGGAGGTACACCCCTCCACTTT	CASSEASGGGTPLHF
-	-	TRBJ2-5	TRBV5-5	15	TGTGCCAGCAGCTTCTTGGGGCGGATGCAAGAGACCCAGTACTTC	CASSFLGRMQETQYF
-	-	TRBJ2-1	TRBV15	15	TGTGCCACCAGCAGAGTACGGAGCTCCTACAATGAGCAGTTCTTC	CATSRVRSSYNEQFF
-	TRBD2	TRBJ2-4	TRBV19	15	TGTGCCAGTGACTCTAGCGGGAACGCCAAAAACATTCAGTACTTC	CASDSSGNAKNIQYF
once	-	TRBJ1-5	TRBV28	14	TGTGCCAGCAGTCCCTCGCCAGGGGATTGGCCCCAGCATTTT	CASSPSPGDWPQHF
-	-	TRBJ1-4	TRBV4-1	16	TGCGCCAGCAGCCAAGGGGTAGGGGCAGGTAATGAAAAACTGTTTTTT	CASSQGVGAGNEKLFF
few	-	TRBJ1-1	TRBV6-4	13	TGTGCCAGCAAAGAGAACAGTTACACTGAAGCTTTCTTT	CASKENSYTEAFF
once	TRBD1	TRBJ2-3	TRBV18	15	TGTGCCAGCTCACCCGTAGGACAGGCGACAGATACGCAGTATTTT	CASSPVGQATDTQYF
-	TRBD1	TRBJ1-2	TRBV6-5	15	TGTGCCAGCAGTTACCGGGACAGGGGGAACTATGGCTACACCTTC	CASSYRDRGNYGYTF